The 16 T cell receptor beta chains presented below share a single source sample, sequenced in a study of beta chain features in type 1 diabetes. Their antigens remain unidentified. Findings and caveats of the study: Across all four CD4+ subsets, people with type 1 diabetes showed modestly shorter TCRB CDR3s.

As every portion of the isolated RNA was reverse transcribed, the sequencing read expressed TCRB transcripts. The repertoire was sequenced with immunoSEQ multiplex PCR; TCRdb's copy has only in-frame clones and lacks some. The sample carries some 350,000 clones, about 14% recorded once. Sample: naive CD4+ T cells from blood. The source of these receptors is a woman aged 18-29 years with type 1 diabetes.

This clone was observed a handful of times. The V and J genes are TRBV5-1 and TRBJ2-1, with 8 bases matching TRBD2. V shed 4 bases, J shed 1 base, and the junction held 7 bases outside the gene matches. Germline values: CDR1 SGHRS, CDR2 YFSETQ. The length of the CDR3 is 16 residues. The CDR3 here is CASSLTSVVSYNEQFF. CDR3 nucleotide sequence: TGCGCCAGCAGCCTGACTAGCGTTGTATCCTACAATGAGCAGTTCTTC. The full variable domain, rest sourced from reference TRBV5-1 and TRBJ2-1, is KAGVTQTPRYLIKTRGQQVTLSCSPISGHRSVSWYQQTPGQGLQFLFEYFSETQRNKGNFPGRFSGRQFSNSRSEMNVSTLELGDSALYLCASSLTSVVSYNEQFFGPGTRLTVL.

A few counts support this clone. The chain has TRBV7-8 and TRBJ2-2; D possibly corresponds to TRBD2 (5 bases). The V gene's germline CDR1 is SGHVS and CDR2 FQNEAQ. The CDR3 spans 17 residues. Trimming stripped 1 base from V and 5 bases from J, with 17 bases between. CDR3 DNA sequence: TGTGCCAGCAGCTTAGAGGATACCCGACTAATTACCGGGGAGCTGTTTTTT. Residues: CASSLEDTRLITGELFF.

The CDR3 loop reads CASSFPGLTGELFF. CDR3 DNA: TGTGCCAGCAGTTTCCCCGGGTTGACCGGGGAGCTGTTTTTT. The chain links TRBV27 to TRBJ2-2; no clear D. The germline V gene has CDR1 MNHEY and CDR2 SMNVEV (reference sequence). The V end was cut by 3 bases, the J end by 5 bases, with 10 bases between. The CDR3 consists of 14 residues.

This clone was counted only a few times. The V and J genes are TRBV28 and TRBJ1-2; 10 nucleotides line up with TRBD1. Per the germline V gene, CDR1 is MDHEN and CDR2 is SYDVKM. Trimming cost V 7 bases and J 7 bases; bases outside gene matches: 18. The CDR3 has 17 amino acids. The CDR3 here is CASIPTGGVFGIRGYTF. In DNA form, the CDR3 reads TGTGCCAGCATCCCGACAGGGGGCGTCTTTGGAATCCGTGGCTACACCTTC.

This clone was seen a handful of times. The V call is TRBV7-8, the J call TRBJ1-2, with 11 positions matching TRBD1. The CDR3 length is 14 residues. Trimming at V came to 4 bases and at J to 5 bases, leaving 3 bases not matched to a gene. Germline V gene data show CDR1 as SGHVS and CDR2 as FQNEAQ. The CDR3 reads CASSYRDRGYGYTF. The CDR3 nucleotides are TGTGCCAGCAGCTACCGGGACAGGGGGTATGGCTACACCTTC. The full variable domain, completed using reference TRBV7-8 and TRBJ1-2, is GAGVSQSPRYKVAKRGQDVALRCDPISGHVSLFWYQQALGQGPEFLTYFQNEAQLDKSGLPSDRFFAERPEGSVSTLKIQRTQQEDSAVYLCASSYRDRGYGYTFGSGTRLTVV.

A few counts support this clone. This chain links TRBV28 with TRBJ2-7; 9 positions agree with TRBD1. V was pared by 7 bases and J by 2 bases, with 9 bases of the junction left unmatched. Looked up from germline, CDR1 is MDHEN and CDR2 is SYDVKM. There are 15 residues in the CDR3. CDR3 sequence: CASTPTGTGPYEQYF. The CDR3 DNA reads TGTGCCAGCACCCCAACCGGGACAGGGCCCTACGAGCAGTACTTC.

This clone was observed a handful of times. The rearrangement uses TRBV5-6 and TRBJ1-5; a possible D gene is TRBD1 (6 bases). Trimming stripped 6 bases from V and 6 bases from J, with 16 bases between. This CDR3 is 14 amino acids long. Germline values: CDR1 SGHDT, CDR2 YYEEEE. CDR3 in amino acids: CASTLTGSSQPQHF. Here the CDR3 DNA reads TGTGCCAGCACCCTCACAGGGTCCAGTCAGCCCCAGCATTTT.

V usage is TRBV4-3 and J usage is TRBJ1-3; 8 positions match TRBD1. The CDR3 totals 15 residues. V lost 2 bases and J lost 2; bases outside the gene matches: 2. Germline CDR1 and CDR2: LGHNA and YSLEER. The CDR3 DNA reads TGCGCCAGCAGCCAAACGACAGGGGCTGGAAACACCATATATTTT. Its protein is CASSQTTGAGNTIYF.

This clone was detected a few times. The V call is TRBV9, the J call TRBJ2-7; 13 positions match TRBD2. Germline V CDR1 and CDR2: SGDLS, YYNGEE. CDR3 length: 15 residues. With 2 bases clipped from V and 6 bases from J, the junction kept 5 bases outside the gene matches. CDR3 coding DNA: TGTGCCAGCAGCGTGGGGACTAGCGGGATTAGCGAGCAGTACTTC. It is translated as CASSVGTSGISEQYF.

There are a few counts of this clone. The CDR3 is CASSVGVPDTQYF. The DNA of the CDR3 is TGTGCCAGCAGCGTAGGAGTCCCAGATACGCAGTATTTT. The chain uses TRBV9 and TRBJ2-3; no clear D. V was clipped by 0 bases and J by 4 bases, with 6 bases between them. Per germline, CDR1 SGDLS and CDR2 YYNGEE. The CDR3 runs 13 residues.

V gene TRBV6-5 combines with J gene TRBJ1-2, with D perhaps matching TRBD1 (5 bases). Per germline, CDR1 MNHEY and CDR2 SVGAGI. This CDR3 comprises 15 residues. Deletions cut 0 bases from V and 4 bases from J, with 12 bases between. The CDR3 DNA reads TGTGCCAGCAGTTACTCGAGCGGGCAGGGCTATGGCTACACCTTC. This translates into CASSYSSGQGYGYTF.

This clone was recorded a few times. The rearrangement links TRBV5-1 to TRBJ2-3; the D is unclear. The CDR3 extends over 15 amino acids. V shed 0 bases and J shed 4 bases, with 12 bases lying between them. Germline CDR1 reads SGHRS; CDR2 reads YFSETQ. For the CDR3, the DNA is TGCGCCAGCAGCTTGGCCAAAGGAGTACCAGATACGCAGTATTTT. It yields the protein CASSLAKGVPDTQYF.

This clone has more than one count but fewer than ten. The J gene is TRBJ2-1, the V gene TRBV11-2; 8 bases are a match to TRBD2. CDR1 and CDR2 from the germline V gene are SGHAT and FQNNGV. The V gene end was trimmed by 4 bases and the J gene end by 6 bases; junction bases not matched to a gene: 5. The CDR3 is made up of 14 amino acids. The CDR3 loop is CASSSSGTSNEQFF. In DNA, the CDR3 is TGTGCCAGCAGCTCCTCCGGGACTAGCAATGAGCAGTTCTTC.

This sequence joins TRBV2 and TRBJ2-6; 8 nucleotides match TRBD1. The CDR3 consists of 16 residues. V trimming: 6 bases; J trimming: 2 bases; junction bases outside the gene matches: 6. The germline gives CDR1 SNHLY, CDR2 FYNNEI. The DNA for the CDR3 is TGTGCCAGCAGCTCCCGACAGGGGACTGGGGCCAACGTCCTGACTTTC. Translated: CASSSRQGTGANVLTF.

CDR3 DNA sequence: TGTGCCAGCAGGAGACTTGGTCGGGGGACCTCTGGAAACACCATATATTTT. Protein sequence: CASRRLGRGTSGNTIYF. The rearrangement joins TRBV7-9 to TRBJ1-3; the D gene is possibly TRBD1 (5 bases). V was cut by 6 bases and J by 0 bases, with 18 bases left in between. Germline lookup yields CDR1 SEHNR and CDR2 FQNEAQ (reference sequence). This CDR3 has 17 amino acids. The full variable domain, in which reference TRBV7-9 and TRBJ1-3 provide the parts outside the CDR3, is DTGVSQNPRHKITKRGQNVTFRCDPISEHNRLYWYRQTLGQGPEFLTYFQNEAQLEKSRLLSDRFSAERPKGSFSTLEIQRTEQGDSAMYLCASRRLGRGTSGNTIYFGEGSWLTVV.

This chain uses TRBV6-6 with TRBJ1-2; D gene uncertain. The CDR3 loop spans 13 amino acids. Germline V gene data show CDR1 as MNHNY and CDR2 as SVGAGI (reference sequence). The ends were cut back, 3 bases at V and 2 bases at J, with 7 bases in the middle. The CDR3 coding sequence is TGTGCCAGCAGTTATGGGAGGAACTATGGCTACACCTTC. This codes for CASSYGRNYGYTF.